One sample yielded the 4 T cell receptor beta chains listed below, sequenced in a study of cytomegalovirus exposure and HLA in healthy donors. PCR used 60 Vbeta primers and 13 Jbeta primers. The protocol was immunoSEQ multiplex PCR, while the TCRdb copy is restricted to in-frame clones and leaves out a portion. Among about 130,000 clones, under 80% were seen once, and the ten largest hold roughly an eighth. The sequenced sample was PBMCs. Receptor source: a woman aged 55 to 70 in good health and CMV-seropositive.

CDR3 coding DNA: TGCGCCAGCAGCCTCCGGGTAGCCTACGAGCAGTACTTC. It translates to CASSLRVAYEQYF. V gene TRBV5-1 combines with J gene TRBJ2-5; the D is unclear. Judging by the DNA end, TRBJ2-7 fits better; the J call may be wrong. This CDR3 contains 13 residues. Germline values: CDR1 SGHRS, CDR2 YFSETQ.

This clone was counted only a few times. The gene calls are TRBV10-3 and TRBJ2-4; the D gene is possibly TRBD1 (6 bases). Looked up from germline, CDR1 is ENHRY and CDR2 is SYGVKD. The V and J ends lost 0 bases and 6 bases respectively, with 9 bases between them. The CDR3 totals 14 residues. For the CDR3, the DNA is TGTGCCATCAGTGAGTCTTGGGACACAAACATTCAGTACTTC. Amino acids: CAISESWDTNIQYF.

This chain links TRBV6-5 with TRBJ1-6; TRBD1 might be the D (6 bases). V gave up 10 bases and J gave up 7 bases, with 14 bases separating them. Germline V CDR1 and CDR2: MNHEY, SVGAGI. The length of the CDR3 is 13 residues. The CDR3 nucleotides are TGTGCCACCTCCGGACAGCTGAATTCACCCCTCCACTTT. Its translation is CATSGQLNSPLHF.

This clone was seen just once. This rearrangement joins TRBV7-2 to TRBJ1-2, with 9 bases fitting TRBD1. The CDR3 has 13 amino acids. Trimming cost V 5 bases and J 7 bases; bases outside gene matches: 5. Looked up from germline, CDR1 is SGHTA and CDR2 is FQGNSA. DNA of the CDR3: TGTGCCAGCAGCCAGGGACAGGGTGGTGGCTACACCTTC. This codes for CASSQGQGGGYTF.